These 14 T cell receptor beta chains were all obtained from the same sample, sequenced in a study of shared clonotypes between healthy human individuals. Naivety among CD8 cells was defined by CD45RO negativity and positive CCR7 selection, thereby excluding terminally differentiated effector memory CD45RA+ cells. Repertoires were generated with immunoSEQ multiplex PCR, while TCRdb's copy carries only in-frame clones and drops some. This table has approximately 2,200,000 clones, around 93% appearing once. What was sequenced was naive CD8+ T cells from PBMCs. The receptors originated from a man between 18 and 35 years old in good health. Some clones in this sample may be carry-over from other donors' samples.

The gene calls are TRBV19 and TRBJ1-1, with unresolved D. This CDR3 comprises 14 residues. Germline V gene sequence: CDR1 LNHDA, CDR2 SQIVND (reference sequence). Deletions cut 6 bases from V and 1 base from J, with 12 bases between. The CDR3 bases are TGTGCCAGTAGCACAAGCCCGGGGAACACTGAAGCTTTCTTT. Its protein is CASSTSPGNTEAFF.

The chain combines TRBV12-2 with TRBJ2-7; the D call TRBD2 from the table was never checked on the DNA. TRBV12-2 has pseudogene status. This CDR3 region has 16 residues. CDR3 residues: CASRLTKRDRPYEQYF. CDR3 bases: TGTGCAAGTCGCTTAACCAAGCGGGATAGGCCCTACGAGCAGTACTTC.

The V gene is TRBV5-6, the J gene TRBJ1-5, with D unresolved. The ends were cut back, 4 bases at V and 6 bases at J, with 14 bases in the middle. There are 14 residues in the CDR3. In germline, CDR1 is SGHDT, CDR2 YYEEEE. In DNA form, the CDR3 reads TGTGCCAGCAGCCGCGGAGGCGTGGGTCAGCCCCAGCATTTT. Translating it yields CASSRGGVGQPQHF.

The chain joins TRBV12-2 to TRBJ1-4. TRBV12-2 constitutes a pseudogene. The CDR3 consists of 11 residues. CDR3 amino acids: CASRPTSKLFF. CDR3 nucleotides: TGTGCAAGTCGCCCCACCTCAAAACTGTTTTTT.

The rearrangement uses TRBV7-3 and TRBJ1-5; TRBD1 might be the D (6 bases). The CDR3 length is 17 residues. The V and J ends lost 6 bases and 4 bases respectively, with 22 bases between them. CDR1 and CDR2 from the germline V gene are SGHTA and FQGTGA. CDR3 region: CASSPSLGEGENQPQHF. DNA of the CDR3: TGTGCCAGCAGTCCCTCCCTGGGCGAGGGGGAAAATCAGCCCCAGCATTTT.

The V and J genes are TRBV2 and TRBJ1-1, with TRBD1 matching over 11 bases. The CDR3 is made up of 17 amino acids. Germline V gene data show CDR1 as SNHLY and CDR2 as FYNNEI. The V segment lost 3 bases and the J segment 13 bases; nucleotides outside the gene matches: 19. DNA for the CDR3: TGTGCCAGCAGTGAGGAACCTCCATGGGACAGGGGGAGGAAGGGTTTCTTT. This encodes CASSEEPPWDRGRKGFF.

The count of this clone is one. This chain joins TRBV27 and TRBJ2-1; no firm D call. CDR1 and CDR2 from the germline V gene are MNHEY and SMNVEV (reference sequence). This CDR3 is 12 amino acids long. Trimming cost V 6 bases and J 11 bases, with 14 bases left between them. CDR3 in DNA: TGTGCCAGCAGCCCGACTGGCCCTCAGCAGTTCTTC. As protein: CASSPTGPQQFF.

The chain links TRBV18 to TRBJ2-7; 9 nucleotides agree with TRBD1. This CDR3 comprises 15 residues. CDR1 is KGHSH and CDR2 is LQKENI in the germline V gene. Losses at the gene ends were 3 bases for V and 2 bases for J; bases not matched to a gene: 5. DNA of the CDR3: TGTGCCAGCTCACCGAGGGACAGGGAGGCCTACGAGCAGTACTTC. It yields the protein CASSPRDREAYEQYF.

The V gene is TRBV28, the J gene TRBJ2-7, with a weak D call TRBD2 (7 bases). The CDR3 spans 13 residues. V lost 7 bases, J lost 4 bases, and 14 bases lay in between. CDR1 is MDHEN, CDR2 SYDVKM, per germline. The CDR3 nucleotides read TGTGCCAGCAACTGGGGGGGGCTGTACGAGCAGTACTTC. It codes for CASNWGGLYEQYF.

This clone was found once. The V gene is TRBV7-6, the J gene TRBJ2-1, with 13 positions matching TRBD2. V dropped 2 bases and J dropped 8; count of bases not matched to a gene: 9. The germline V gene encodes CDR1 SGHVS and CDR2 FNYEAQ. The CDR3 contains 17 residues. The CDR3, as DNA: TGTGCCAGCAGCTTAACTAGCGGGAGGGAGTTCTCGGATGAGCAGTTCTTC. Its translation: CASSLTSGREFSDEQFF.

CDR3 bases: TGTGCCAGCAGTGAACAGACAGGGCACCTCTCTGGGGCCAACGTCCTGACTTTC. As protein: CASSEQTGHLSGANVLTF. The chain recombines TRBV6-1 with TRBJ2-6; 7 nucleotides agree with TRBD1. The germline CDR1 and CDR2 sequences are MNHNS and SASEGT. This CDR3 has 18 amino acids. The V and J ends lost 2 bases and 0 bases, in that order; junction bases with no gene match: 7.

The chain has TRBV7-8 and TRBJ2-1; a weak D match, TRBD2 (5 bases). The CDR3 has 15 amino acids. Germline CDR1 and CDR2: SGHVS and FQNEAQ. Between the trimmed V and J ends, which lost 6 bases and 10 bases, there was a span of 22 bases. CDR3 DNA sequence: TGTGCCAGCAGTCGAGGGAGAACACAATTGGAGGAGCAGTTCTTC. Amino acid sequence: CASSRGRTQLEEQFF.

The chain employs TRBV4-1 and TRBJ1-4; 7 bases line up with TRBD1. Germline lookup yields CDR1 MGHRA and CDR2 YSYEKL. The junction had 12 bases not matched to a gene; V was cut back by 7 bases and J by 7 bases. This CDR3 contains 15 residues. CDR3 DNA: TGCGCCAGCACCCCAACCAGGGGGAGCGGTGAAAAACTGTTTTTT. It translates to CASTPTRGSGEKLFF.

The rearrangement joins TRBV5-4 to TRBJ2-7; D is unclear. The CDR3 is made up of 16 amino acids. From germline, CDR1 is SGHNT and CDR2 YYREEE (reference sequence). The ends were cut back, 0 bases at V and 1 base at J, with 14 bases in the middle. Here the CDR3 reads CASSLEPKDPSYEQYF. The DNA of the CDR3 is TGTGCCAGCAGCTTGGAGCCTAAAGACCCGTCCTACGAGCAGTACTTC.